Below, 22 T cell receptor beta chains from the same sample are listed, as sequenced in a study of T-cell memory formation after mild COVID-19. MiXCR, run by TCRdb on the 5' RACE reads, gives a single entry per CDR3 protein. The sample includes fewer than 700,000 distinct CDR3 sequences, roughly a fifth of them seen just once. Sequencing input: PBMCs or a T cell subset sorted from them (not recorded which). These receptors originate from an adult woman who had mild COVID-19 (a few samples of this study predate the infection). Cell type and time point are not known.

This chain uses TRBV6-6 with TRBJ2-1, with TRBD2 identical over 10 bases. The V and J ends lost 2 bases and 9 bases, in that order; junction bases with no gene match: 7. CDR1 MNHNY and CDR2 SVGAGI come from the germline V gene (reference sequence). This CDR3 is built from 15 residues. The CDR3 loop is CASSYERGGYGEQFF. CDR3 sequence (DNA): TGTGCCAGCAGTTACGAGCGGGGGGGCTATGGTGAGCAGTTCTTC.

This clonotype was detected only a few times. For the CDR3, the DNA is TGTGCCAGCAGCTTAGGAGGTCTAGCGGGAGGTACCGGAGACATTCAGTACTTC. This codes for CASSLGGLAGGTGDIQYF. V and J are TRBV11-3 and TRBJ2-4, with TRBD2 matching over 11 bases. The CDR3 extends over 18 amino acids. CDR1 and CDR2 from the germline V gene are SGHNT and YENEEA. V shed 1 base, J shed 8 bases, and the junction held 13 bases outside the gene matches.

V is TRBV7-9 and J is TRBJ2-1; D is perhaps TRBD2 (5 bases). The V and J ends lost 1 base and 5 bases respectively, with 18 bases between them. Germline values: CDR1 SEHNR, CDR2 FQNEAQ (reference sequence). The CDR3 extends over 17 amino acids. CDR3 amino acids: CASSLDPGLPADNEQFF. CDR3 sequence (DNA): TGTGCCAGCAGCTTAGACCCAGGACTCCCCGCCGACAATGAGCAGTTCTTC.

This clonotype appeared a few times. The chain carries TRBV12-3 or TRBV12-4 and TRBJ1-1; 8 nucleotides align to TRBD1. V trimming: 5 bases; J trimming: 7 bases; junction bases outside the gene matches: 9. The length of the CDR3 is 14 residues. CDR3 in DNA: TGTGCCAGCAGTAGATCGGGACAGGAGTATGAAGCTTTCTTT. It encodes CASSRSGQEYEAFF.

This clonotype was observed a few times. The rearrangement joins TRBV19 to TRBJ2-1, with 10 nucleotides matching TRBD1. The length of the CDR3 is 15 residues. The V segment lost 5 bases and the J segment 10 bases; nucleotides outside the gene matches: 11. Germline V lookup: CDR1 LNHDA, CDR2 SQIVND (reference sequence). CDR3 sequence (DNA): TGTGCCAGTAGTTCAGGACAGGGGGGGATCCAGGAGCAGTTCTTC. Its translation is CASSSGQGGIQEQFF. Supplemented by reference TRBV19 and TRBJ2-1, the full variable domain reads DGGITQSPKYLFRKEGQNVTLSCEQNLNHDAMYWYRQDPGQGLRLIYYSQIVNDFQKGDIAEGYSVSREKKESFPLTVTSAQKNPTAFYLCASSSGQGGIQEQFFGPGTRLTVL.

This clonotype turned up a few times. The genes are TRBV5-4 and TRBJ2-7; unclear D gene. In germline, CDR1 is SGHNT, CDR2 YYREEE (reference sequence). The length of the CDR3 is 12 residues. V lost 1 base and J lost 6, with 8 bases in between. The CDR3 reads CASSLRPREQYF. CDR3 sequence (DNA): TGTGCCAGCAGCTTGCGCCCTCGCGAGCAGTACTTC.

The rearrangement uses TRBV5-4 and TRBJ2-3, with 12 positions matching TRBD2. V trimming: 8 bases; J trimming: 3 bases; junction bases outside the gene matches: 16. The length of the CDR3 is 18 residues. Germline CDR1 reads SGHNT; CDR2 reads YYREEE (reference sequence). CDR3 residues: CASSRRLAGGRGTDTQYF. For the CDR3, the DNA is TGTGCCAGTAGCCGTCGCCTAGCGGGGGGGCGGGGAACAGATACGCAGTATTTT.

The V and J genes are TRBV6-1 and TRBJ1-5, with D uncertain. This CDR3 is 15 amino acids long. Germline V gene sequence: CDR1 MNHNS, CDR2 SASEGT. The germline V and J ends were trimmed by 6 bases and 0 bases, with 12 bases remaining between them. The CDR3: CASSVEIHSNQPQHF. CDR3 bases: TGTGCCAGCAGCGTGGAAATTCATAGCAATCAGCCCCAGCATTTT.

This clonotype was detected only once. The rearrangement links TRBV12-3 or TRBV12-4 to TRBJ2-7, with TRBD2 as a possible D gene (5 bases). V gave up 6 bases and J gave up 3 bases, with 12 bases separating them. This CDR3 is built from 13 residues. The CDR3 coding sequence is TGTGCCAGCAGGCTGGGGAGTTACTACGAGCAGTACTTC. Amino acid sequence: CASRLGSYYEQYF.

The CDR3 here is CASSQELQGANYGYTF. CDR3 DNA: TGTGCCAGCAGCCAAGAGTTACAGGGGGCTAACTATGGCTACACCTTC. V is TRBV4-2 and J is TRBJ1-2; 8 bases align to TRBD1. This CDR3 spans 16 amino acids. The V and J ends lost 0 bases and 0 bases, in that order; junction bases with no gene match: 3. Looked up from germline, CDR1 is LGHNA and CDR2 is YNFKEQ.

The J gene is TRBJ1-6, the V gene TRBV12-3 or TRBV12-4; D is perhaps TRBD1 (5 bases). There are 18 residues in the CDR3. Trimming took off 7 bases at V and 7 bases at J, with 26 bases between the two ends. The CDR3 DNA reads TGTGCCAGCATACCAGCTGGTCGGGGGATGAGGTGGAATTCACCCCTCCACTTT. Translated, it gives CASIPAGRGMRWNSPLHF.

J is TRBJ2-2 and V is TRBV11-2, with 11 bases matching TRBD2. This CDR3 region has 17 residues. Germline V gene lookup returns CDR1 SGHAT and CDR2 FQNNGV. The V segment lost 5 bases and the J segment 7 bases; nucleotides outside the gene matches: 12. CDR3 DNA sequence: TGTGCCAGCAGCGAGGGACGCATTAGCGGGAGGGGCGGGGAGCTGTTTTTT. Translation: CASSEGRISGRGGELFF.

The chain links TRBV19 to TRBJ2-5; 10 nucleotides line up with TRBD2. Trimming at V came to 5 bases and at J to 9 bases, leaving 3 bases not matched to a gene. The CDR3 runs 12 residues. Germline values: CDR1 LNHDA, CDR2 SQIVND (reference sequence). The CDR3 nucleotides read TGTGCCAGTAGTCCTAGCGGGGGCCCCCAGTACTTC. It encodes CASSPSGGPQYF.

This clonotype was detected only a few times. The rearrangement links TRBV7-9 to TRBJ2-4; 7 bases are shared with TRBD2. CDR1 and CDR2 from the germline V gene are SEHNR and FQNEAQ (reference sequence). This CDR3 has 14 residues. The V gene end was trimmed by 2 bases and the J gene end by 4 bases; junction bases not matched to a gene: 2. The CDR3 DNA is TGTGCCAGCAGCTTATTGCGGGGGAAAAACATTCAGTACTTC. This gives the protein CASSLLRGKNIQYF.

The genes are TRBV7-9 and TRBJ2-1, with D unclear. With 5 bases removed from V and 1 base from J, the gap between germline ends came to 9 bases. CDR1 and CDR2 (germline): SEHNR, FQNEAQ (reference sequence). There are 14 residues in the CDR3. The CDR3 here is CASSRTASYNEQFF. The CDR3 DNA reads TGTGCCAGCAGCCGGACGGCATCCTACAATGAGCAGTTCTTC.

CDR3 coding DNA: TGTGCCAGCAGCCAAGCTTGGTCCGCTAACACCGGGGAGCTGTTTTTT. It yields the protein CASSQAWSANTGELFF. The V and J genes are TRBV3-1 and TRBJ2-2; unclear D gene. The germline V and J ends were trimmed by 1 base and 2 bases, with 11 bases remaining between them. The CDR3 spans 16 residues. CDR1 and CDR2 from the germline V gene are LGHDT and YNNKEL (reference sequence).

The chain recombines TRBV12-3 or TRBV12-4 with TRBJ2-7; D gene uncertain. Trimming took 5 bases from V and 6 from J, leaving 17 bases between them. There are 14 residues in the CDR3. CDR3 region: CASSLSESPSEQYF. CDR3 nucleotides: TGTGCCAGCAGTCTCTCCGAAAGTCCATCCGAGCAGTACTTC.

V usage is TRBV27 and J usage is TRBJ2-5; TRBD2 agrees at 8 bases. The CDR3 runs 15 residues. V dropped 6 bases and J dropped 7; count of bases not matched to a gene: 13. Per the germline V gene, CDR1 is MNHEY and CDR2 is SMNVEV (reference sequence). The CDR3 here is CASSRSLAGTGTQYF. The CDR3 DNA is TGTGCCAGCAGCCGATCCTTAGCGGGAACGGGGACCCAGTACTTC.

This chain connects TRBV19 to TRBJ2-5; D possibly corresponds to TRBD1 (5 bases). The V gene's germline CDR1 is LNHDA and CDR2 SQIVND (reference sequence). The V end was cut by 5 bases, the J end by 0 bases, with 13 bases between. This CDR3 is 15 amino acids long. CDR3 region: CASSPIRQNQETQYF. CDR3 coding DNA: TGTGCCAGTAGTCCTATACGACAGAACCAAGAGACCCAGTACTTC.

The J gene is TRBJ2-6, the V gene TRBV7-9; TRBD1 agrees at 8 bases. Trimming took 5 bases from V and 2 from J; bases not matched to a gene: 14. Germline lookup yields CDR1 SEHNR and CDR2 FQNEAQ (reference sequence). This CDR3 contains 19 residues. The CDR3 is CASSPPPGRGPPGANVLTF. The DNA of the CDR3 is TGTGCCAGCAGCCCTCCTCCGGGCAGGGGGCCGCCTGGGGCCAACGTCCTGACTTTC.

A word on this clonotype: Sequence at one end of the junction differs from germline and may be a read error. CDR3 sequence reads: CASSLSGQGTQYF. The CDR3 DNA reads TGTGCCAGCAGTTTGTCCGGACAAGGGACCCAGTACTTC. J is TRBJ2-5 and V is TRBV12-3 or TRBV12-4; D is possibly TRBD1 (5 bases). This CDR3 spans 13 amino acids.

The genes are TRBV20-1 and TRBJ2-5; no reliable D call. Germline values: CDR1 DFQATT, CDR2 SNEGSKA (reference sequence). The V end lost 2 bases, the J end lost 1 base, and 5 bases lay between the germline ends. The CDR3 contains 12 residues. CDR3 in DNA: TGCAGTGCTAGACGGGTCCAAGAGACCCAGTACTTC. This codes for CSARRVQETQYF.